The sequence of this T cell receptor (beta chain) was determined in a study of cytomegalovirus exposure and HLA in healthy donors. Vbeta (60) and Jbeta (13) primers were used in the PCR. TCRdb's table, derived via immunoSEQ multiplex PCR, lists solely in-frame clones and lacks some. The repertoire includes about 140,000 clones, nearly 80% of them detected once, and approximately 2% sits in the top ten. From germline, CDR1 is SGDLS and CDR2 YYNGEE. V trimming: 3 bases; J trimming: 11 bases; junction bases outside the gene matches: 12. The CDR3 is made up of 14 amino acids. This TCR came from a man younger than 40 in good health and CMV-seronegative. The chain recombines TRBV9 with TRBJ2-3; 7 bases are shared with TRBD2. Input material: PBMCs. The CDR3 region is CASSGGTTPDGQYF. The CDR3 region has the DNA TGTGCCAGCAGCGGGGGGACTACCCCAGATGGGCAGTATTTT.